This entry lists 5 T cell receptor beta chains sequenced from one sample in a study of T cells in localized non-small cell lung cancer. Some clones are missing from TCRdb's copy, which holds only in-frame ones; the method was immunoSEQ multiplex PCR. The sample contains 50,000 to 55,000 clones, 70% to 90% of which appear only once. Sequences were derived from PBMCs, sampled before any cancer treatment. These receptor sequences come from a female donor with stage II lung adenocarcinoma.

This chain joins TRBV5-4 and TRBJ2-7; no clear D. Germline lookup yields CDR1 SGHNT and CDR2 YYREEE (reference sequence). V lost 0 bases to trimming and J lost 1 base, with 11 bases between them. CDR3 length equals 15 residues. CDR3 sequence: CASSLAPDASYEQYF. CDR3 bases: TGTGCCAGCAGCTTGGCCCCGGACGCATCCTACGAGCAGTACTTC.

V usage is TRBV9 and J usage is TRBJ2-1, with D possibly being TRBD2 (6 bases). CDR1 SGDLS and CDR2 YYNGEE come from the germline V gene. This CDR3 region has 15 residues. Trimming removed 1 base at V and 0 bases at J, with 8 bases between. CDR3 residues: CASSVRGDSYNEQFF. In nucleotides, the CDR3 is TGTGCCAGCAGCGTACGCGGGGACTCCTACAATGAGCAGTTCTTC.

This clone has just one count. This chain links TRBV5-1 with TRBJ2-7, with D unresolved. V shed 3 bases and J shed 5 bases, with 6 bases lying between them. CDR1 is SGHRS, CDR2 YFSETQ, per germline. CDR3 size: 11 residues. The CDR3 bases are TGCGCCAGCAGCTCGGCCAACGAGCAGTACTTC. Translating it yields CASSSANEQYF.

The chain has TRBV6-5 and TRBJ1-1, with 9 bases lining up with TRBD1. V shed 10 bases, J shed 4 bases, and the junction held 1 base outside the gene matches. Germline CDR1 reads MNHEY; CDR2 reads SVGAGI. The CDR3 is 11 residues long. The CDR3 DNA reads TGTGCCACGGGACAGGGCACTGAAGCTTTCTTT. It yields the protein CATGQGTEAFF.

The J gene is TRBJ2-3, the V gene TRBV5-1; tentatively, D is TRBD2 (5 bases). CDR1 and CDR2 (germline): SGHRS, YFSETQ. CDR3 length equals 14 residues. V was clipped by 5 bases and J by 6 bases, with 16 bases between them. CDR3 loop: CASRLTPSGDTQYF. In nucleotides, the CDR3 is TGCGCCAGCAGACTGACCCCCTCGGGGGATACGCAGTATTTT. Full variable domain (rest looked up from reference TRBV5-1 and TRBJ2-3): KAGVTQTPRYLIKTRGQQVTLSCSPISGHRSVSWYQQTPGQGLQFLFEYFSETQRNKGNFPGRFSGRQFSNSRSEMNVSTLELGDSALYLCASRLTPSGDTQYFGPGTRLTVL.